This TCR beta chain was found in a study of T cell repertoires in cytomegalovirus infection. In TCRdb, the reads were re-called with MiXCR into one record per CDR3 protein. This table holds a few hundred thousand distinct CDR3 sequences, approximately 13% found once. The sequence was obtained from a human donor in good health (CMV status not recorded). Some clones in this sample may be carry-over from other donors' samples. The sample was PBMCs.

Here the CDR3 DNA reads TGTGCCAGCAGCTCCGGGACTAGCGGGGTCAATGAGCAGTTCTTC. Translation: CASSSGTSGVNEQFF. The rearrangement uses TRBV5-4 and TRBJ2-1, with TRBD2 matching 13 bases. Germline V gives CDR1 SGHNT, CDR2 YYREEE (reference sequence). This CDR3 is built from 15 residues. Losses at the gene ends were 3 bases for V and 6 bases for J; bases not matched to a gene: 3.